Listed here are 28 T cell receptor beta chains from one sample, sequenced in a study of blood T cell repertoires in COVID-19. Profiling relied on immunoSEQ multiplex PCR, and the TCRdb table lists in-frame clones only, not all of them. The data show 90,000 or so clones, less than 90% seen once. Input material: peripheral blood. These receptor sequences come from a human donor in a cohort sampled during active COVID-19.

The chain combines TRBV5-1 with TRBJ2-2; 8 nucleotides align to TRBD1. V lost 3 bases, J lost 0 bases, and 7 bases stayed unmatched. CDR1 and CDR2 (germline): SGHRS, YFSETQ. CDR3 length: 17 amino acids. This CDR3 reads CASSSNGQGSNTGELFF. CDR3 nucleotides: TGCGCCAGCAGCTCAAACGGACAGGGCTCGAACACCGGGGAGCTGTTTTTT. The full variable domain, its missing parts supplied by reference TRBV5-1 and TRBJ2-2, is KAGVTQTPRYLIKTRGQQVTLSCSPISGHRSVSWYQQTPGQGLQFLFEYFSETQRNKGNFPGRFSGRQFSNSRSEMNVSTLELGDSALYLCASSSNGQGSNTGELFFGEGSRLTVL.

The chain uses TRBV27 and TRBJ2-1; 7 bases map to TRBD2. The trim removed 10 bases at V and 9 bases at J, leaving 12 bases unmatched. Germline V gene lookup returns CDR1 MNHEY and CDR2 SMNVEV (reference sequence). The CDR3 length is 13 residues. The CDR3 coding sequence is TGTGCCACAACCGCTGGCGGGAGTGGTGAGCAGTTCTTC. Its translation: CATTAGGSGEQFF.

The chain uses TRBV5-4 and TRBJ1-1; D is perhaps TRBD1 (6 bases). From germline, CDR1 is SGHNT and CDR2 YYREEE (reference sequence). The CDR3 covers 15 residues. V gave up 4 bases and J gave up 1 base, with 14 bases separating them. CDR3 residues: CASSVDRTRNTEAFF. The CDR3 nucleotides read TGTGCCAGCAGCGTGGACAGAACGAGGAACACTGAAGCTTTCTTT.

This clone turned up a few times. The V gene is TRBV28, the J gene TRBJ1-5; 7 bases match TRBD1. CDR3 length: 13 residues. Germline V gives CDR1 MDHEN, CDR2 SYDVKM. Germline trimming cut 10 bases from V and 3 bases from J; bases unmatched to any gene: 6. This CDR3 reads CATMTGNNQPQHF. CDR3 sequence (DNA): TGTGCCACCATGACAGGGAACAATCAGCCCCAGCATTTT.

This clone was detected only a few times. CDR3 protein: CASIRTGDSNQPQHF. The DNA of the CDR3 is TGTGCCAGTATTCGGACAGGGGATAGCAATCAGCCCCAGCATTTT. V is TRBV19 and J is TRBJ1-5, with TRBD1 matching over 9 bases. CDR1 LNHDA and CDR2 SQIVND come from the germline V gene (reference sequence). Trimming at V came to 7 bases and at J to 0 bases, leaving 4 bases not matched to a gene. This CDR3 comprises 15 residues.

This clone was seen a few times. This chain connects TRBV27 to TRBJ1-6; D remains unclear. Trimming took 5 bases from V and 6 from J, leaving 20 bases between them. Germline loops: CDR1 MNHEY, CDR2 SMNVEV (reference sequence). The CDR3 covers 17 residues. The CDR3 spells CASSPQTPRAVNSPLHF. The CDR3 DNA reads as TGTGCCAGCAGTCCTCAGACCCCGAGGGCCGTTAATTCACCCCTCCACTTT.

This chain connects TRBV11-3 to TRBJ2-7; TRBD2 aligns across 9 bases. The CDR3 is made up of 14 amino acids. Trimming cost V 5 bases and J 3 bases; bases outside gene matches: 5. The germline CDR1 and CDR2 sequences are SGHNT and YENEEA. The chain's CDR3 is CASSPSGNYYEQYF. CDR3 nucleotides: TGTGCCAGCAGCCCTAGCGGGAACTACTACGAGCAGTACTTC.

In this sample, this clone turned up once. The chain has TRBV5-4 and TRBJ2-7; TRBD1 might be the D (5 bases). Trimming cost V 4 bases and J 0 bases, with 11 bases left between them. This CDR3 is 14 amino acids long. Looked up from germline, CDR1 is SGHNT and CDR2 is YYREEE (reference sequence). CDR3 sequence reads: CASSPLTASYEQYF. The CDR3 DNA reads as TGTGCCAGCAGCCCCTTGACAGCCTCCTACGAGCAGTACTTC.

CDR3 in DNA: TGTGCCAGCAGCTTACAGGGCTCACCCTATGGCTACACCTTC. This encodes CASSLQGSPYGYTF. V is TRBV7-3 and J is TRBJ1-2; D is perhaps TRBD1 (5 bases). Germline CDR1 reads SGHTA; CDR2 reads FQGTGA. V lost 2 bases and J 4 bases, leaving 11 bases between the germline ends. The CDR3 loop spans 14 amino acids.

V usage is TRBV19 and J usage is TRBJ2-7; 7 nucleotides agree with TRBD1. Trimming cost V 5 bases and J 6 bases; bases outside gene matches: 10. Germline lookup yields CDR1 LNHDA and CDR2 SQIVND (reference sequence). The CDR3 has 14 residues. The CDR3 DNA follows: TGTGCCAGTAGTCTCCTGGGGACAGCGCCCGAGCAGTACTTC. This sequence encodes CASSLLGTAPEQYF.

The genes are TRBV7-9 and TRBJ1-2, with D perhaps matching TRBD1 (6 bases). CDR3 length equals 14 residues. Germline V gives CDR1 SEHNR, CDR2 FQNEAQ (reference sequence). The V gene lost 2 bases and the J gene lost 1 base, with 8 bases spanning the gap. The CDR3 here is CASSLSGVNYGYTF. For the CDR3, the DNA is TGTGCCAGCAGCTTATCAGGGGTTAACTATGGCTACACCTTC.

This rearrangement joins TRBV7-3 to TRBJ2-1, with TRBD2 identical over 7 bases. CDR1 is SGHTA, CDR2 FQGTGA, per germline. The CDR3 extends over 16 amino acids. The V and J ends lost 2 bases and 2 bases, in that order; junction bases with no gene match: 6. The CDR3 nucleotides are TGTGCCAGCAGCTTACTCAGCGGGGCCCCCTACAATGAGCAGTTCTTC. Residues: CASSLLSGAPYNEQFF.

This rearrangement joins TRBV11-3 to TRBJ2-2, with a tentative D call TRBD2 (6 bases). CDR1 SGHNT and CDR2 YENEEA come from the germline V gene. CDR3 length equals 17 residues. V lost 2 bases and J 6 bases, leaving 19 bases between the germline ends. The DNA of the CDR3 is TGTGCCAGCAGCTTATCGCTCACCGGGGGAGGAGCCGGGGAGCTGTTTTTT. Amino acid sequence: CASSLSLTGGGAGELFF. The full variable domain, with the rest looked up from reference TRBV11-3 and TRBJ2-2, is EAGVVQSPRYKIIEKKQPVAFWCNPISGHNTLYWYLQNLGQGPELLIRYENEEAVDDSQLPKDRFSAERLKGVDSTLKIQPAELGDSAVYLCASSLSLTGGGAGELFFGEGSRLTVL.

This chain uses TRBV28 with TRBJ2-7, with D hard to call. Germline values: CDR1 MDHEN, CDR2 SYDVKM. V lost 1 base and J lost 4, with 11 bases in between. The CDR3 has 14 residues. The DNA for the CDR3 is TGTGCCAGCAGTTTATCCCTAGGTGGATACGAGCAGTACTTC. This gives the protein CASSLSLGGYEQYF.

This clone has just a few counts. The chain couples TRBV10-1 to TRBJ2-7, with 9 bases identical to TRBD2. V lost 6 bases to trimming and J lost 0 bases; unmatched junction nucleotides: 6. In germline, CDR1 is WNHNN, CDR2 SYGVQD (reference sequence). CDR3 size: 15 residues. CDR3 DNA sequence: TGCGCCAGCAGCGAATCTAGCGGGGACTCCTACGAGCAGTACTTC. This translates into CASSESSGDSYEQYF.

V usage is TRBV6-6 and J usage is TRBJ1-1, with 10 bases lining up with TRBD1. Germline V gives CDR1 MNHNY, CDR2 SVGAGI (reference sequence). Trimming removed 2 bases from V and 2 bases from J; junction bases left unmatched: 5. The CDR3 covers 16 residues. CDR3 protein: CASSYPTGGVNTEAFF. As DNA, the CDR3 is TGTGCCAGCAGTTACCCGACAGGGGGCGTCAACACTGAAGCTTTCTTT.

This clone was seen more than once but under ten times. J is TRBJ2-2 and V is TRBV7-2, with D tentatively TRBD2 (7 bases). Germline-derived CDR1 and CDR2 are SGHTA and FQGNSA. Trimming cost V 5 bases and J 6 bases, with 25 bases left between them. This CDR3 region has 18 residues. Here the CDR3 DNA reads TGTGCCAGCAGCAGAGGTCGGGGGGCCTCCGGCCAACCCGGGGAGCTGTTTTTT. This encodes CASSRGRGASGQPGELFF. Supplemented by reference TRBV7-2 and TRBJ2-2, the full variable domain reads GAGVSQSPSNKVTEKGKDVELRCDPISGHTALYWYRQSLGQGLEFLIYFQGNSAPDKSGLPSDRFSAERTGGSVSTLTIQRTQQEDSAVYLCASSRGRGASGQPGELFFGEGSRLTVL.

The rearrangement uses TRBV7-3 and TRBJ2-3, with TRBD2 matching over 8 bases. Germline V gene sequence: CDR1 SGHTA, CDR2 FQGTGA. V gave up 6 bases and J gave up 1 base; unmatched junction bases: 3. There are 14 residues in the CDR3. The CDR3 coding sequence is TGTGCCAGCAGGAGAGCGGGGGGCACAGATACGCAGTATTTT. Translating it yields CASRRAGGTDTQYF.

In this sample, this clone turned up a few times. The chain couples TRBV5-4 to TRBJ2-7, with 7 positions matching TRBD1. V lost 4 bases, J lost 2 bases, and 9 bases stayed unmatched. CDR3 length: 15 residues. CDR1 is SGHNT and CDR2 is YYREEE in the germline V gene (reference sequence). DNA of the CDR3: TGTGCCAGCAGCGAGGACAGGCCACATACCTACGAGCAGTACTTC. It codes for CASSEDRPHTYEQYF.

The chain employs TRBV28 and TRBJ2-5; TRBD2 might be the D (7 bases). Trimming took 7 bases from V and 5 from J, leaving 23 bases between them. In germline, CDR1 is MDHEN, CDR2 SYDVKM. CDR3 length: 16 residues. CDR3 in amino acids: CASTPPGGQISETQYF. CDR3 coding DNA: TGTGCCAGCACCCCCCCCGGGGGGCAGATTTCGGAGACCCAGTACTTC.

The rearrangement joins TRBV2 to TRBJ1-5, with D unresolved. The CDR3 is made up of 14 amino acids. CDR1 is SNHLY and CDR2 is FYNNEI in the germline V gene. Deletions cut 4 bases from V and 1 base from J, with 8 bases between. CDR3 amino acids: CASSAGGSNQPQHF. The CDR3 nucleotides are TGTGCCAGCAGTGCGGGAGGGAGCAATCAGCCCCAGCATTTT. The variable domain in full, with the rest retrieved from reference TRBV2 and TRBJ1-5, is EPEVTQTPSHQVTQMGQEVILRCVPISNHLYFYWYRQILGQKVEFLVSFYNNEISEKSEIFDDQFSVERPDGSNFTLKIRSTKLEDSAMYFCASSAGGSNQPQHFGDGTRLSIL.

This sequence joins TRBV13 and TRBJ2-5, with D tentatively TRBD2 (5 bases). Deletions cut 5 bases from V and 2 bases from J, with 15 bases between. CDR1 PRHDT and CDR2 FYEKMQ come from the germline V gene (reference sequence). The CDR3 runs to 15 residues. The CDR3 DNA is TGTGCCAGCAGCCCCTCCGGGCGGGTACAAGAGACCCAGTACTTC. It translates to CASSPSGRVQETQYF.

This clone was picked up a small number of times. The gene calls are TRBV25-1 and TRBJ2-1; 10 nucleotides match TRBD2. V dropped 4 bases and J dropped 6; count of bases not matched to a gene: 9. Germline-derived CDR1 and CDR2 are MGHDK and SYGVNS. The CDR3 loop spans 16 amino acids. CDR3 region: CASSGRRLAGANEQFF. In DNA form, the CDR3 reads TGTGCCAGCAGTGGCCGGCGTCTAGCGGGAGCCAATGAGCAGTTCTTC.

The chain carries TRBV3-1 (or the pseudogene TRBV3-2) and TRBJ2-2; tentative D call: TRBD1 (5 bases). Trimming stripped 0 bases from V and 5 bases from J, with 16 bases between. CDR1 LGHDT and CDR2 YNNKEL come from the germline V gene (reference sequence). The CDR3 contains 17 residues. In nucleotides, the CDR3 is TGTGCCAGCAGCCAAGAAGGCCAGGGATATCCGACCGGGGAGCTGTTTTTT. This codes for CASSQEGQGYPTGELFF.

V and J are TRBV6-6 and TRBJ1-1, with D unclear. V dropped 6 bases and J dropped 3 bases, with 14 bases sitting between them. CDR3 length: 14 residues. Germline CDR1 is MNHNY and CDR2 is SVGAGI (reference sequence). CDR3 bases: TGTGCCAGCAGCCGAGGGCTAAAGGACACTGAAGCTTTCTTT. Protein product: CASSRGLKDTEAFF.

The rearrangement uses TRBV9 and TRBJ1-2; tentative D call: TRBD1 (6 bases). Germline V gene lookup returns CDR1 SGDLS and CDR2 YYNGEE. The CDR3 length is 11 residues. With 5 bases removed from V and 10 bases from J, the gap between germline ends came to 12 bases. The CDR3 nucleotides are TGTGCCAGCAGACAGGGTGAGACCTACACCTTC. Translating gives CASRQGETYTF.

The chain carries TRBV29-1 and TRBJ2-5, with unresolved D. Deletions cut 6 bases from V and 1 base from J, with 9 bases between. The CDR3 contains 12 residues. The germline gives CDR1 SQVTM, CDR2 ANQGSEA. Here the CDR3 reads CSVSRLQETQYF. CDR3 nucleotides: TGCAGCGTCTCGAGGCTCCAAGAGACCCAGTACTTC.

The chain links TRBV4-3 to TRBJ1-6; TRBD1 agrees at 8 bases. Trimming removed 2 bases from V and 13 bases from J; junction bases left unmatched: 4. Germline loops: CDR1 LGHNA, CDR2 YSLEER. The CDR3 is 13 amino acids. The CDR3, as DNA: TGCGCCAGCAGCCAAAGGACAGGGAGGCCCCTCCACTTT. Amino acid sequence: CASSQRTGRPLHF.